The 13 T cell receptor beta chains presented below share a single source sample, sequenced in a study of blood T cell repertoires in COVID-19. The repertoire was sequenced with immunoSEQ multiplex PCR; TCRdb's copy has only in-frame clones and lacks some. Counted here are roughly 110,000 clones, 71% occurring once; the ten biggest clones make up approximately 0.9%. The sequencing sample was made of peripheral blood. The receptors were sampled from a human donor with acute or convalescent COVID-19. The donor label of this sample is uncertain.

This clone appeared a few times. The gene calls are TRBV2 and TRBJ2-7, with a tentative D call TRBD1 (6 bases). V lost 11 bases, J lost 5 bases, and 25 bases lay in between. Germline V gene lookup returns CDR1 SNHLY and CDR2 FYNNEI. The CDR3 has 15 amino acids. The DNA for the CDR3 is TGTGCCCAGGAGCCTTGGGGGCAGGGAGTAGACGAGCAGTACGTC. Its translation: CAQEPWGQGVDEQYV.

The chain has TRBV29-1 and TRBJ2-5, with D perhaps TRBD2 (9 bases). V lost 5 bases, J lost 7 bases, and 20 bases lay in between. Germline lookup yields CDR1 SQVTM and CDR2 ANQGSEA. CDR3 size: 14 residues. This CDR3 is CSVYNSGGTGTQYF. The CDR3 nucleotides read TGCAGCGTTTATAACAGCGGGGGGACAGGGACCCAGTACTTC.

Of note for this clone: The sample carries other DNA sequences with the same CDR3. J is TRBJ1-1 and V is TRBV7-9; D remains ambiguous. This CDR3 has 13 residues. Germline loops: CDR1 SEHNR, CDR2 FQNEAQ (reference sequence). With 0 bases removed from V and 1 base from J, the gap between germline ends came to 3 bases. CDR3: CASSLAQNTEAFF. CDR3 coding DNA: TGTGCCAGCAGCTTAGCACAGAACACTGAAGCTTTCTTT.

The V and J genes are TRBV2 and TRBJ1-1; D is possibly TRBD1 (5 bases). The CDR3 has 13 residues. V was cut by 6 bases and J by 3 bases, with 11 bases left in between. Germline assignment: CDR1 SNHLY and CDR2 FYNNEI. For the CDR3, the DNA is TGTGCCAGCAGCAGACAGCTATACACTGAAGCTTTCTTT. Encoded protein: CASSRQLYTEAFF.

The V and J genes are TRBV2 and TRBJ2-5, with TRBD2 matching 11 bases. CDR1 is SNHLY and CDR2 is FYNNEI in the germline V gene. The junction had 5 bases not matched to a gene; V was cut back by 6 bases and J by 2 bases. The CDR3 runs 15 residues. In DNA form, the CDR3 reads TGTGCCAGCAGGGGTACTAGCGGGGGACAAGAGACCCAGTACTTC. Its translation is CASRGTSGGQETQYF. The full variable domain, rest sourced from reference TRBV2 and TRBJ2-5, is EPEVTQTPSHQVTQMGQEVILRCVPISNHLYFYWYRQILGQKVEFLVSFYNNEISEKSEIFDDQFSVERPDGSNFTLKIRSTKLEDSAMYFCASRGTSGGQETQYFGPGTRLLVL.

This sequence joins TRBV23-1 and TRBJ1-2; D might be TRBD1 (6 bases). TRBV23-1 has ORF status, its function being uncertain. The CDR3 loop spans 14 amino acids. V was trimmed by 2 bases and J by 7 bases, leaving 14 bases between them. CDR3 region: CASSQRGAMPGYTF. The DNA for the CDR3 is TGCGCCAGCAGTCAACGGGGGGCGATGCCTGGCTACACCTTC.

The chain has TRBV7-9 and TRBJ2-7, with D tentatively TRBD1 (5 bases). Trimming removed 1 base at V and 0 bases at J, with 7 bases between. The CDR3 extends over 14 amino acids. Germline V gives CDR1 SEHNR, CDR2 FQNEAQ (reference sequence). The CDR3 here is CASSLGRDSYEQYV. CDR3 in DNA: TGTGCCAGCAGCTTAGGCAGGGACTCCTACGAGCAGTACGTC.

The chain links TRBV27 to TRBJ2-5, with 9 bases lining up with TRBD1. Germline CDR1 and CDR2: MNHEY and SMNVEV (reference sequence). This CDR3 spans 13 amino acids. Germline trimming cut 8 bases from V and 3 bases from J; bases unmatched to any gene: 4. The CDR3 nucleotides read TGTGCCAGCGGTGGGACAGGGAAAGAGACCCAGTACTTC. This translates into CASGGTGKETQYF.

The chain uses TRBV5-1 and TRBJ2-2; 9 nucleotides match TRBD2. Germline CDR1 reads SGHRS; CDR2 reads YFSETQ. The V segment lost 0 bases and the J segment 6 bases; nucleotides outside the gene matches: 9. The CDR3 totals 17 residues. The CDR3 spells CASSLEPLAGGPGELFF. The DNA of the CDR3 is TGCGCCAGCAGCTTGGAACCCCTGGCGGGGGGGCCCGGGGAGCTGTTTTTT.

This clone showed up just a few times. V usage is TRBV25-1 and J usage is TRBJ1-4; no firm D call. The V gene lost 8 bases and the J gene lost 1 base, with 11 bases spanning the gap. The CDR3 contains 14 residues. Germline CDR1 and CDR2: MGHDK and SYGVNS. This CDR3 reads CASAKRGTNEKLFF. Written as DNA, the CDR3 is TGTGCCAGCGCAAAAAGAGGAACTAATGAAAAACTGTTTTTT. The full variable domain, rest sourced from reference TRBV25-1 and TRBJ1-4, is EADIYQTPRYLVIGTGKKITLECSQTMGHDKMYWYQQDPGMELHLIHYSYGVNSTEKGDLSSESTVSRIRTEHFPLTLESARPSHTSQYLCASAKRGTNEKLFFGSGTQLSVL.

The CDR3 DNA sequence: TGTGCCAGTAGTCCCTTGGGACTATCCTACAATGAGCAGTTCTTC. Residues: CASSPLGLSYNEQFF. This chain joins TRBV19 and TRBJ2-1; 7 positions match TRBD2. V shed 5 bases and J 1 base; nucleotides not matched to a gene: 5. This CDR3 is built from 15 residues. Germline V CDR1 and CDR2: LNHDA, SQIVND (reference sequence).

V gene TRBV19 combines with J gene TRBJ1-5; possibly TRBD1 for D (5 bases). Between the trimmed V and J ends, which lost 5 bases and 2 bases, there was a span of 10 bases. Germline V CDR1 and CDR2: LNHDA, SQIVND (reference sequence). This CDR3 comprises 14 residues. Here the CDR3 DNA reads TGTGCCAGTAGTCCCAGGGCCCGCAATCAGCCCCAGCATTTT. Its protein is CASSPRARNQPQHF.

Only one count was recorded for this clone. The rearrangement joins TRBV30 to TRBJ1-4; 9 bases map to TRBD1. The CDR3 extends over 13 amino acids. V was clipped by 8 bases and J by 6 bases; unmatched bases: 7. Germline CDR1 and CDR2: GTSNPN and SVGIG (reference sequence). CDR3 amino acids: CAGTRDRDEKLFF. Here the CDR3 DNA reads TGTGCCGGGACCCGGGACAGGGATGAAAAACTGTTTTTT.